This T cell receptor beta chain was profiled in a study of OX40 agonist ivuxolimab in advanced cancers. TCRdb's copy holds only in-frame clones and misses some; the assay was immunoSEQ multiplex PCR. Among around 76,000 clones listed, 85% to 90% were seen once. Whole-study findings and limits: The study observed clonal expansion of CD4+ and CD8+ blood T cells by week 6 at 0.1 to 3.0 mg/kg. Also present in some nonresponders was a low level of normalized T-cell clonal expansion. CD8+ T cells were the subset that, on average, had more expanded clones than CD4+.

In the case of this clone: What it binds is not known.

Germline V gene data show CDR1 as SQVTM and CDR2 as ANQGSEA. The CDR3 has 8 amino acids. The V call is TRBV29-1, the J call TRBJ1-1; D is unresolved. Sequencing used CD4+ or CD8+ T cells sorted from blood, obtained in a trial of the OX40 agonist ivuxolimab. The sequence was obtained from an adult with an advanced solid tumor such as melanoma, head and neck, liver or kidney cancer. The CDR3, as DNA: TGCGGCAGCACTGAAGCTTTCTTT. Residues: CGSTEAFF.